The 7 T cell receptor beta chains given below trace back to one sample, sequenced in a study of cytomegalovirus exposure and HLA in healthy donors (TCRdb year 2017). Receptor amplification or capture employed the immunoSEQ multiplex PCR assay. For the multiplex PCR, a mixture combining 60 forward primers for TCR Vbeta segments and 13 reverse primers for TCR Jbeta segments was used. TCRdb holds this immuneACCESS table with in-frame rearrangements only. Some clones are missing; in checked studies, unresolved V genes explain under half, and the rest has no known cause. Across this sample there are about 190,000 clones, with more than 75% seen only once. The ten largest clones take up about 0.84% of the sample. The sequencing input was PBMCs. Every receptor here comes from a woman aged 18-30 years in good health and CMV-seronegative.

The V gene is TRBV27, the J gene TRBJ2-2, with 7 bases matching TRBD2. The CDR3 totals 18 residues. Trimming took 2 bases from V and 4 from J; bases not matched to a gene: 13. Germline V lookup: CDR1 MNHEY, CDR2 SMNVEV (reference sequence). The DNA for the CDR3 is TGTGCCAGCAGTTTACTCCTGGGAGGGGATCTAACCACCGGGGAGCTGTTTTTT. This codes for CASSLLLGGDLTTGELFF.

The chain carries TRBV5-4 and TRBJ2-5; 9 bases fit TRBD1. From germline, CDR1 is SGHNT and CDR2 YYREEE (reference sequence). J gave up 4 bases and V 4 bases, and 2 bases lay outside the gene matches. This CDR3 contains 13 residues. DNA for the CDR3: TGTGCCAGCAGCAGGGGACAGGGAGAGACCCAGTACTTC. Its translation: CASSRGQGETQYF.

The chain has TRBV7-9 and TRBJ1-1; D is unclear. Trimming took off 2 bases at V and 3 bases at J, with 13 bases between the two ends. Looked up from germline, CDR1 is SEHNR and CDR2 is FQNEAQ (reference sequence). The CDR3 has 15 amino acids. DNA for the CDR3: TGTGCCAGCAGCTTATATAGCCAGTCCGACACTGAAGCTTTCTTT. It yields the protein CASSLYSQSDTEAFF.

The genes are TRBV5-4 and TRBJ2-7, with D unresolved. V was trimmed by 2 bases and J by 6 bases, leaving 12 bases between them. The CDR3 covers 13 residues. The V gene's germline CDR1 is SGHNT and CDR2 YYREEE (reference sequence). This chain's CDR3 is CASSLDKVFEQYF. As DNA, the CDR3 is TGTGCCAGCAGCTTAGACAAGGTATTCGAGCAGTACTTC. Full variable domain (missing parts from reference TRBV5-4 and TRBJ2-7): ETGVTQSPTHLIKTRGQQVTLRCSSQSGHNTVSWYQQALGQGPQFIFQYYREEENGRGNFPPRFSGLQFPNYSSELNVNALELDDSALYLCASSLDKVFEQYFGPGTRLTVT.

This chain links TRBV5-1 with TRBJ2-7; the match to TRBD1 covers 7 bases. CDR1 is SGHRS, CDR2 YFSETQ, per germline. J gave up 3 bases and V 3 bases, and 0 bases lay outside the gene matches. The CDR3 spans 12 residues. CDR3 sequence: CASSSGGYEQYF. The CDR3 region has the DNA TGCGCCAGCAGCTCAGGGGGCTACGAGCAGTACTTC.

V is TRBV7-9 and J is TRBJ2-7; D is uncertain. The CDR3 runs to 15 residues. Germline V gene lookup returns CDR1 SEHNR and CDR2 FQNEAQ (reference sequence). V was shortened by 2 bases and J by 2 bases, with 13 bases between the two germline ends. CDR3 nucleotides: TGTGCCAGCAGCTTACCAGGTGGCGTCCCCTACGAGCAGTACTTC. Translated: CASSLPGGVPYEQYF.

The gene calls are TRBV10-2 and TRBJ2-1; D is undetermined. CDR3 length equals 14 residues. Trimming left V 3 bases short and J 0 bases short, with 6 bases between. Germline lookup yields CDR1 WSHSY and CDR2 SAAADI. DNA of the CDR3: TGCGCCAGCAGTGACCGGAGCTCCTACAATGAGCAGTTCTTC. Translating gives CASSDRSSYNEQFF.